This entry lists 2 T cell receptor beta chains sequenced from one sample in a study of cytomegalovirus exposure and HLA in healthy donors. Produced via immunoSEQ multiplex PCR; TCRdb's table is partial and in-frame only. The sample lists around 150,000 clones; about 82% were seen once. The sample consisted of PBMCs. These receptors were taken from a man younger than 40 in good health and CMV-seropositive.

The rearrangement uses TRBV4-1 and TRBJ1-1, with a tentative D call TRBD1 (6 bases). CDR3 length: 18 residues. V was pared by 1 base and J by 6 bases, with 24 bases between. Germline CDR1 MGHRA, CDR2 YSYEKL. For the CDR3, the DNA is TGCGCCAGCAGCCAAGTTAGGGGGGGTACAGGGAGGACTGCTGAAGCTTTCTTT. Residues: CASSQVRGGTGRTAEAFF.

The chain employs TRBV5-1 and TRBJ2-5; 8 bases are a match to TRBD1. Trimming removed 6 bases from V and 5 bases from J; junction bases left unmatched: 15. CDR1 is SGHRS and CDR2 is YFSETQ in the germline V gene. The CDR3 runs to 16 residues. The CDR3, as DNA: TGCGCCAGCAAAACAATCGCTACAGGGGGTCGGGAGACCCAGTACTTC. Encoded protein: CASKTIATGGRETQYF.